Sequencing of this T cell receptor beta chain was carried out in a study of shared clonotypes between healthy human individuals. The V end was cut by 1 base, the J end by 8 bases, with 16 bases between. Germline V lookup: CDR1 SGHDT, CDR2 YYEEEE. The CDR3 spans 15 residues. Assay: immunoSEQ multiplex PCR; the TCRdb copy retains only in-frame clones and omits some. The sample has about 2.5 million clones, roughly 90% seen once; the top ten hold about 0.36%. This TCR was recovered from a man aged 18 to 29 in good health. Some clones in this sample may be carry-over from other donors' samples. The J gene is TRBJ2-1, the V gene TRBV5-6, with D perhaps matching TRBD1 (5 bases). Sequenced sample: naive CD4+ T cells from PBMCs. Sample subset: CD45RA+ positively selected. Here the CDR3 DNA reads TGTGCCAGCAGCTTGCGGTGGAGCAGGGCGGATGAGCAGTTCTTC. This gives the protein CASSLRWSRADEQFF.